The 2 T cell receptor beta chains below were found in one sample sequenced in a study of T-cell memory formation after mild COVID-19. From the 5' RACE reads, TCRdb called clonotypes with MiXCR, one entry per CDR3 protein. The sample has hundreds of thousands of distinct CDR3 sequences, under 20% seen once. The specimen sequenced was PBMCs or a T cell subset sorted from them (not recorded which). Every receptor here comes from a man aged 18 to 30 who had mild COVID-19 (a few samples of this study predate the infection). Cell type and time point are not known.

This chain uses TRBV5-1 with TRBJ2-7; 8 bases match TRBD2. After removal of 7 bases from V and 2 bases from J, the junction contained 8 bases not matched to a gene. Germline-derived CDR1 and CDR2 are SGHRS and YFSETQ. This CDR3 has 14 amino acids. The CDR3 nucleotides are TGCGCCAGCTCATTCGCGGGGGGCCCCTACGAGCAGTACTTC. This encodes CASSFAGGPYEQYF.

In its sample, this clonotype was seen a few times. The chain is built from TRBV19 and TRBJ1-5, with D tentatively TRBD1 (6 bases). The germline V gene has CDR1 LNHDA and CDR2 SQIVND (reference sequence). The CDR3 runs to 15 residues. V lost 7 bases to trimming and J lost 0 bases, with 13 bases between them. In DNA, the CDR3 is TGTGCCAGTACTACGGACAGTTATAGCAATCAGCCCCAGCATTTT. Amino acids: CASTTDSYSNQPQHF.